The clone carrying this TCR beta chain was seen only once. This CDR3 has 18 amino acids. The V gene's germline CDR1 is SGHVS and CDR2 FNYEAQ. With 1 base removed from V and 0 bases from J, the gap between germline ends came to 16 bases. CD45RO negativity and positive selection for CCR7 defined naive CD8 cells, a population that excluded terminally differentiated effector memory CD45RA+ cells. Caucasian adults residing in Nashville, Tennessee made up all the donors. An assay was performed, and its level was deep. This table comes from immunoSEQ multiplex PCR, and its TCRdb copy is limited to in-frame clones, with some not included. The sample has around 700,000 clones, around 92% seen once. These data originate in a study of shared clonotypes between healthy human individuals.

Sequencing was performed on naive CD8+ T cells sorted from blood. The chain joins TRBV7-6 to TRBJ2-1; D is unresolved. The sequence came from a man aged 30 to 45 in good health. CDR3 region: CASSLGFTAESSYNEQFF. Here the CDR3 DNA reads TGTGCCAGCAGCTTAGGGTTTACGGCGGAGAGCTCCTACAATGAGCAGTTCTTC.